Detailed here is one T cell receptor (beta chain). This specimen comes from a study of shared clonotypes between healthy human individuals. At a deep level, the assay was run. Here immunoSEQ multiplex PCR was the method, and the copy in TCRdb shows in-frame clones only, minus some. Seen here are some 1.1 million clones, around 77% observed once, and the top ten hold 0.89%. CDR3 length: 15 residues. Trimming shortened V by 0 bases and J by 1 base, and 12 bases separated the two germline ends. Germline CDR1 and CDR2: GTSNPN and SVGIG (reference sequence). The chain has TRBV30 and TRBJ1-1; possibly TRBD1 for D (5 bases). Input material: memory CD4+ T cells from PBMCs. Described subset: CD45RA-negative fraction. This TCR came from a man between 18 and 29 years old in good health. Some clones in this sample may be carry-over from other donors' samples. This chain's CDR3 is CAWSVGGAKNTEAFF. The CDR3 bases are TGTGCCTGGAGTGTCGGTGGGGCAAAGAACACTGAAGCTTTCTTT.